This T cell receptor gamma chain was sequenced during a study of γδ T cells in repeated Plasmodium falciparum infection (dated by TCRdb to about 2021). In terms of the full investigation: In the natural-infection arm, Malian children exposed to intense seasonal malaria transmission were enrolled and compared against age and gender matched Australian children. Four controlled human malaria infections were administered to about five malaria-naive U.S. adults over 644 days by bites from P. falciparum NF54-infected Anopheles stephensi mosquitoes. Samples were collected from controlled-infection subjects at baseline, immediately before selected infections, and 21 days after each infection. The gammadelta TCR repertoires from Mali were analysed in two ways: cross-sectionally during periods with no transmission, and longitudinally across episodes of acute febrile malaria. The study looked at how repeated Plasmodium falciparum infection shapes the human gammadelta T cell repertoire, using both natural infection in Mali and controlled human malaria infection. Overall results and qualifications from the work: Generalizability was limited because the Malian cohort was drawn from a small rural village of predominantly one ethnic group. Vdelta2-negative gammadelta TCR repertoires from Malian children appeared more clonally expanded, less diverse and less shared than those of Australian children. Analysis of inter-individual variability in gammadelta T cell responses was limited by the small size of the controlled-infection cohort. In Vdelta2-negative, largely Vdelta1+, gammadelta TCR repertoires, repeated controlled infections appeared to drive waves of new clonotype selection. Vgamma9/Vdelta2+ TCR repertoires kept a highly stable polyclonal repertoire across time and infection, and many TCRgamma sequences overlapped between individuals.

This clone was counted ten times or more. The antigen it binds to is not known. No qualities accompany the bases; no much larger clone lies one base away. Library construction relied on multiplex PCR. Instrument on record: Illumina MiSeq. From each sorted gammadelta T cell sample, both TCR gamma (TRG) and TCR delta (TRD) chains were sequenced. In the authors' own workflow: The repertoire analyses drew on clonotype tree plots, the accumulated frequency of the top 20 clonotypes, and diversity index (DI) and D75 metrics. In TCRdb, clones were called once more from the public reads by CATT, and rows of identical DNA were later combined. The V and J calls follow TCRdb's processing rather than the paper's. The sample table lists 25,000 to 30,000 gamma-chain clones, 3% of them with a count of one. Roughly 30% of the sample is taken by the ten largest. For bulk TCR repertoire analysis, Vgamma9/Vdelta2+ and Vdelta2-negative gammadelta T cell populations were isolated by flow sorting from peripheral blood mononuclear cells.

In the germline V gene, CDR1 corresponds to VINAFY and CDR2 to YDVSNSKD. Germline trimming: 5 bases from V, 5 bases from J; junction bases outside gene matches: 9. The cysteine opens and the phenylalanine closes a CDR3 of 13 amino acids. Here the CDR3 DNA is all that survives: 39 bases in frame from base 1. The chain joins TRGV5 to TRGJ1 or TRGJ2. This sequence originates from a pool of human donors (malaria-infected and uninfected, not separated). The specimen sequenced was gamma-delta T cells from blood. The DNA sequence is given as TGTGCCACCTGGGTAGGGTGTAATTATAAGAAACTCTTT. This translates into CATWVGCNYKKLF.